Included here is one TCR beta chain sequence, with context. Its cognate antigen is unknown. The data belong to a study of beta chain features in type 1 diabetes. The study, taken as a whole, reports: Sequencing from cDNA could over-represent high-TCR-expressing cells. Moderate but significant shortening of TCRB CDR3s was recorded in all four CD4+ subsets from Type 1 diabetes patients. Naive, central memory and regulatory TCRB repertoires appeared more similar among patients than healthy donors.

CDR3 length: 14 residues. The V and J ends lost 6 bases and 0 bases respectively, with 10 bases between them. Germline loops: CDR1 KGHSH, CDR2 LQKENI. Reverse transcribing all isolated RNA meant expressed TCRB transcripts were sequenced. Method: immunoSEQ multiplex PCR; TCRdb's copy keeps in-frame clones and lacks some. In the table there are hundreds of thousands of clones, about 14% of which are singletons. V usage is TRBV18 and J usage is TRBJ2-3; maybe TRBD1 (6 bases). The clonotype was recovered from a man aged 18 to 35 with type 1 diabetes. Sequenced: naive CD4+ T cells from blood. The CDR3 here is CASSTGKSTDTQYF. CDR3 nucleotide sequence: TGTGCCAGCTCTACAGGGAAAAGCACAGATACGCAGTATTTT.